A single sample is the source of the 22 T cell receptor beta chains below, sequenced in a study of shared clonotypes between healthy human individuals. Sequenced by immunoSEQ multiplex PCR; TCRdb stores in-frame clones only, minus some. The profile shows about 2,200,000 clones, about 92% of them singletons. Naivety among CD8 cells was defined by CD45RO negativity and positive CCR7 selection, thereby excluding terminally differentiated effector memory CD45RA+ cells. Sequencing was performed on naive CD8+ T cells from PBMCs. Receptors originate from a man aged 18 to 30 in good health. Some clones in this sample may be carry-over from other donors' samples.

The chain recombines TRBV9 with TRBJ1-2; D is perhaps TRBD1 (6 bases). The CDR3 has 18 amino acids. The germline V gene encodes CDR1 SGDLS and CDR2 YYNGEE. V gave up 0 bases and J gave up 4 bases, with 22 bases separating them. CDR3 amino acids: CASSVATLKGVEGYGYTF. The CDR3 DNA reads TGTGCCAGCAGCGTAGCTACCTTAAAGGGGGTTGAGGGCTATGGCTACACCTTC.

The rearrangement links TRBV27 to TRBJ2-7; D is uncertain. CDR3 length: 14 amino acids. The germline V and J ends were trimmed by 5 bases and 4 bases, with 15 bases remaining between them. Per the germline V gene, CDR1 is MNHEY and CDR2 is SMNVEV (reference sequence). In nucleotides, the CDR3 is TGTGCCAGCAGTCCCTGGGGTAGCAGATACGAGCAGTACTTC. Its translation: CASSPWGSRYEQYF.

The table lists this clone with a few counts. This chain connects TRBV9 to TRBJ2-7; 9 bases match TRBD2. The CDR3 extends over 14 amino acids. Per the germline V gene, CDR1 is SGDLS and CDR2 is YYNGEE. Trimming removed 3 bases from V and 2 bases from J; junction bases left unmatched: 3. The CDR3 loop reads CASSETSGTYEQYF. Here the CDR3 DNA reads TGTGCCAGCAGCGAGACTAGCGGAACCTACGAGCAGTACTTC.

This CDR3 reads CASSGRGAGQPQHF. The CDR3 DNA is TGTGCCAGCAGCGGTAGGGGGGCTGGTCAGCCCCAGCATTTT. This rearrangement joins TRBV28 to TRBJ1-5; a weak D match, TRBD1 (6 bases). Deletions cut 6 bases from V and 6 bases from J, with 15 bases between. The CDR3 extends over 14 amino acids. Germline V gives CDR1 MDHEN, CDR2 SYDVKM.

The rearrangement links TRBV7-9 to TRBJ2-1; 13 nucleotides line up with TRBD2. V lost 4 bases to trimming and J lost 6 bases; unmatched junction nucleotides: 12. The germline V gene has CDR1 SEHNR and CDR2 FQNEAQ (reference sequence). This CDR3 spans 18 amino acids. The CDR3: CASSSMTSGRSTANEQFF. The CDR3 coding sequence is TGTGCCAGCAGCTCCATGACTAGCGGGAGGTCGACCGCCAATGAGCAGTTCTTC.

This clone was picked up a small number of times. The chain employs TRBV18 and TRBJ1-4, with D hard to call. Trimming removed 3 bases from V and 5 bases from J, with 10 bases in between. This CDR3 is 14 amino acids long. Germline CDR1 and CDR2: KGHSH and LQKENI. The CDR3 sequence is CASSPRRENEKLFF. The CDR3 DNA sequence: TGTGCCAGCTCACCTCGACGGGAAAATGAAAAACTGTTTTTT.

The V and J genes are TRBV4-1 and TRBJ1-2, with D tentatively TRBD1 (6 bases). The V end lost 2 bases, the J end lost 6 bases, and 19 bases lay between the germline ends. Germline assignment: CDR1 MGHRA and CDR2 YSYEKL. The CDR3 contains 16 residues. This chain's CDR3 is CASSQLTLGHLDGYTF. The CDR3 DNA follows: TGCGCCAGCAGCCAACTAACTCTGGGACACCTTGATGGCTACACCTTC.

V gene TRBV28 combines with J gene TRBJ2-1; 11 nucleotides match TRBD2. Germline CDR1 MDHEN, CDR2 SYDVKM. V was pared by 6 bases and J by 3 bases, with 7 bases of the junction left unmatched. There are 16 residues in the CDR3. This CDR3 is CASRSPSGRIYNEQFF. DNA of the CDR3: TGTGCCAGCAGATCTCCTAGCGGGAGGATCTACAATGAGCAGTTCTTC.

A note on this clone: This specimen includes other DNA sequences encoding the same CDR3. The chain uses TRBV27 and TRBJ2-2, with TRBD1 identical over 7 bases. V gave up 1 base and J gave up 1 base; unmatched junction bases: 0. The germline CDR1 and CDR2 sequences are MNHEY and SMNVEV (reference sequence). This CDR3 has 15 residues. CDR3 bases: TGTGCCAGCAGTTTATACAGGGGGAACACCGGGGAGCTGTTTTTT. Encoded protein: CASSLYRGNTGELFF.

CDR3 bases: TGTGCCAGCAGCTGGACAGGACAAGAGACCCAGTACTTC. Protein: CASSWTGQETQYF. The rearrangement links TRBV11-2 to TRBJ2-5, with 7 bases identical to TRBD1. The germline V gene has CDR1 SGHAT and CDR2 FQNNGV. There are 13 residues in the CDR3. With V trimmed by 4 bases and J by 2 bases, 1 base remained unmatched.

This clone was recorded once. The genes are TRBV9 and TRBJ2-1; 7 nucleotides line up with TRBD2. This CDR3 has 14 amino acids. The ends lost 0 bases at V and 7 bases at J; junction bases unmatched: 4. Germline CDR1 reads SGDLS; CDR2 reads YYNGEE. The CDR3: CASSVGAGKNEQFF. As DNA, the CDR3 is TGTGCCAGCAGCGTAGGAGCGGGAAAGAATGAGCAGTTCTTC.

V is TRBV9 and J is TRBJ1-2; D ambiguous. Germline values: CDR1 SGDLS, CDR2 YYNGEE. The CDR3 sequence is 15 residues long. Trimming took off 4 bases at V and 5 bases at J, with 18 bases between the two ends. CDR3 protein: CASSSTTRTEYGYTF. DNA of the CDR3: TGTGCCAGCAGCTCGACTACCAGGACGGAATATGGCTACACCTTC.

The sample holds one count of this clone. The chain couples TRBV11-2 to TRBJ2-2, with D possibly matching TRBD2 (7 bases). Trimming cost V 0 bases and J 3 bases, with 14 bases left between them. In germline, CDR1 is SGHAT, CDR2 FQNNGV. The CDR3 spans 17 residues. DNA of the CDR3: TGTGCCAGCAGCTTAGAAGGGGGGGACACTTACACCGGGGAGCTGTTTTTT. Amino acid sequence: CASSLEGGDTYTGELFF. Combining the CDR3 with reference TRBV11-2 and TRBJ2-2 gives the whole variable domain EAGVAQSPRYKIIEKRQSVAFWCNPISGHATLYWYQQILGQGPKLLIQFQNNGVVDDSQLPKDRFSAERLKGVDSTLKIQPAKLEDSAVYLCASSLEGGDTYTGELFFGEGSRLTVL.

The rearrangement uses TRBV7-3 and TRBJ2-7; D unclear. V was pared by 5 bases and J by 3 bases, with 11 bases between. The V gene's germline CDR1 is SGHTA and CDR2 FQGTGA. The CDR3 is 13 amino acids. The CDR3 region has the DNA TGTGCCAGCAGCCCCCGACCCCACTACGAGCAGTACTTC. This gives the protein CASSPRPHYEQYF.

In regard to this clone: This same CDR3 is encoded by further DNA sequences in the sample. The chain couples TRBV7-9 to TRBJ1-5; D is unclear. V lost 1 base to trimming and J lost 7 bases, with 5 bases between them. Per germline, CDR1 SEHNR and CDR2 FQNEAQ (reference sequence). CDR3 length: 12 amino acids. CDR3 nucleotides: TGTGCCAGCAGCTTAGGGATCCAGCCCCAGCATTTT. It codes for CASSLGIQPQHF.

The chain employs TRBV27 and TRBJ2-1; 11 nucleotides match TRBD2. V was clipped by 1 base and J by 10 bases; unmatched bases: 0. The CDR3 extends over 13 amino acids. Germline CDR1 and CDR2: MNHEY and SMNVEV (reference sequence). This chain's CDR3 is CASSLWTSGEQFF. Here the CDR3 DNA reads TGTGCCAGCAGTTTATGGACTAGCGGGGAGCAGTTCTTC.

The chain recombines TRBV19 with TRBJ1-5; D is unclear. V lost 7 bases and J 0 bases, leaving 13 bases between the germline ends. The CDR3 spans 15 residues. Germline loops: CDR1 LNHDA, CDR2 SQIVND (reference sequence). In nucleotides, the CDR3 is TGTGCCAGTACTATGCTTGGGGATAGCAATCAGCCCCAGCATTTT. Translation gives CASTMLGDSNQPQHF.

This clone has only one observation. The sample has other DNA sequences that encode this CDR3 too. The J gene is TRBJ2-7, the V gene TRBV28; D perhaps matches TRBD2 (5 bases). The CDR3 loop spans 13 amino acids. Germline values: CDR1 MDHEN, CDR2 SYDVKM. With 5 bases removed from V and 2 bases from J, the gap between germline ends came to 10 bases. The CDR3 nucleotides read TGTGCCAGCAGTCTCATCGGGGCCTACGAGCAGTACTTC. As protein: CASSLIGAYEQYF.

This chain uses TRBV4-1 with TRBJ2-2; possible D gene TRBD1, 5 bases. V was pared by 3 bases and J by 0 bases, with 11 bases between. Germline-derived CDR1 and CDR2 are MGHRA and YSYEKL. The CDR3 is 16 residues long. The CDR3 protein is CASSQTDRSNTGELFF. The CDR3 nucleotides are TGCGCCAGCAGCCAGACAGACCGATCGAACACCGGGGAGCTGTTTTTT.

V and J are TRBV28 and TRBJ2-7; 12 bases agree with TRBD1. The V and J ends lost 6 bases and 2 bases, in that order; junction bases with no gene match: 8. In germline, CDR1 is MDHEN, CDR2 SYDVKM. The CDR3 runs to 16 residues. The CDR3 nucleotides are TGTGCCAGCAGGATACCGGGGACAGGGGGCCCCTACGAGCAGTACTTC. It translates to CASRIPGTGGPYEQYF.

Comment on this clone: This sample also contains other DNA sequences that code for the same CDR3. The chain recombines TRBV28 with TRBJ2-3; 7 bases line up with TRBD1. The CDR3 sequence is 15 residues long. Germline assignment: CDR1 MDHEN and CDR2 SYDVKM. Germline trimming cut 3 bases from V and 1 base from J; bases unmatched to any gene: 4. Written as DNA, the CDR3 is TGTGCCAGCAGTTTTCTAGACAGGGGCACAGATACGCAGTATTTT. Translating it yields CASSFLDRGTDTQYF.

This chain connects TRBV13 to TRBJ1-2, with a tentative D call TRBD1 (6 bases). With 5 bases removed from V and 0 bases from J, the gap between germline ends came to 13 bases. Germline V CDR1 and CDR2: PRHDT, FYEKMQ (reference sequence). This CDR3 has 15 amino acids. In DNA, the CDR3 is TGTGCCAGCAGCGACCGGACAGATTCTAACTATGGCTACACCTTC. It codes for CASSDRTDSNYGYTF.